This is a list of T cell receptor beta chains from one sample in a study of cytomegalovirus exposure and HLA in healthy donors. Here immunoSEQ multiplex PCR was the method, and the copy in TCRdb shows in-frame clones only, minus some. The data contain more than 100,000 clones, 60% to 70% of them singletons. The specimen was PBMCs. The receptors derive from a woman between 45 and 65 years old in good health and CMV-seronegative. CDR3s include the opening cysteine and the closing phenylalanine or tryptophan.

>TRBV5-8|TRBJ2-2
CASNLGGSGELFF
>TRBV5-4|TRBJ2-5
CASSRSSGLQETQYF
>TRBV10-2|TRBJ2-1
CASRGATNTYNEQFF
>TRBV7-9|TRBJ2-7
CASSLREYEQYF
>TRBV27|TRBJ2-1
CASSWTSGIYNEQFF
>TRBV27|TRBJ2-3
CASSLRYTDTQYF
>TRBV25-1|TRBJ2-2
CASSDARDSRTGELFF
>TRBV4-1|TRBJ2-3
CASSQDVAGGYTDTQYF
>TRBV6-5|TRBJ2-5
CASSLGGIQETQYF
>TRBV4-2|-
CASSQGQGTYEQYF
>TRBV7-2|TRBJ1-6
CASSPRTGNNSPLHF
>TRBV23-1|TRBJ2-1
CASSQWAPGAPGRYNEQFF
>TRBV5-1|TRBJ1-4
CASSGRAGGLMANEKLFF
>TRBV5-1|TRBJ1-2
CASSSQGTYGYTF
>TRBV4-2|TRBJ1-4
CASSQVGGSKDKLFF
>TRBV28|TRBJ2-3
CASSFLSGTDTQYF
>TRBV2|TRBJ1-6
CAVKRGAVDSPLHF
>TRBV5-1|TRBJ1-2
CASSLGTDYYGYTF
>TRBV7-3|TRBJ2-1
CASSDLGLAGGEQFF
>TRBV2|TRBJ2-2
CASSFKNTGELFF
>TRBV6-5|TRBJ2-6
CASSHRGTGANVLTF
>TRBV28|TRBJ1-4
CASSFGWQGFDEKLFF
>TRBV2|TRBJ1-5
CASSEEYTESNQPQHF
>TRBV28|TRBJ2-7
CASSFVTRLGEQYF
>TRBV4-1|TRBJ2-1
CASSQDHQGASGLLEEQFF
>TRBV12-5|TRBJ1-1
CAGRRDRGLIRENTEAFF
>TRBV5-6|TRBJ2-1
CASSLGLREGRESNEQFF
>TRBV2|TRBJ2-3
CATEPGGPLDTQYF
>TRBV6-5|TRBJ2-4
CASSPPGQINIQYF
>TRBV7-6|TRBJ2-1
CASSSNLLAGGMSEQFF
>TRBV6-1|TRBJ1-6
CASSEPPQGVESPLHF
>TRBV9|TRBJ2-3
CASSVGGEDTQYF
>TRBV7-3|TRBJ1-2
CASRLSHSQGDYTF
>TRBV5-1|TRBJ2-2
CASIPGQGSVGELFF
>TRBV5-1|TRBJ1-2
CASSLDRGLKGYTF
>TRBV7-9|TRBJ2-7
CASSLSVTYEQYF
>TRBV28|TRBJ1-6
CASSFRAFGTGFSPLHF
>TRBV6-1|TRBJ2-7
CASRPGRHYEQYF
>TRBV10-3|TRBJ1-5
CAISRTGSNQPQHF
>TRBV18|TRBJ1-4
CASSPPQGLEKLFF
>TRBV7-8|TRBJ1-1
CASSDGVSINTEAFF
>TRBV6-5|TRBJ2-1
CASSSGLVLDEQFF
>TRBV5-4|TRBJ2-3
CASSLGAADTQYF
>TRBV5-1|TRBJ2-5
CASSLDLAGGLETQYF
>TRBV9|TRBJ2-1
CASSVVDSYNEQFF
>TRBV2|TRBJ2-1
CASRGQSSYNEQFF
>TRBV11-2|TRBJ2-1
CASSLVGTGPYNEQFF
>TRBV5-4|TRBJ2-7
CASHRLAGESSYEQYF